This entry is about one T cell receptor (beta chain). Its target is unknown. Authors' methods: Junction-only immunoSEQ sequences carried no quality scores, so filtering differed. This table comes from immunoSEQ multiplex PCR, and its TCRdb copy is limited to in-frame clones, with some not included. V and J calls and clone size follow that table, whereas D and trimming were derived from the DNA. The top ten clones hold about 1.8% of a sample with roughly 640,000 clones, 74% of them seen once. CDR3 length: 13 amino acids. Trimming took 4 bases from V and 7 from J, leaving 11 bases between them. This sample stems from a study of shared clonotypes between healthy human individuals. Study outcomes and limitations: A generally larger estimated richness was seen in naive subsets than in memory subsets.

This receptor was taken from a woman aged 25 to 39 in good health. Source material: memory CD4+ T cells sorted from blood. Indicated subset: CD45RA-negative fraction. The V gene is TRBV23-1, the J gene TRBJ2-1; maybe TRBD1 (6 bases). TRBV23-1 is annotated as an ORF whose role is uncertain. The CDR3 DNA reads as TGCGCCAGCAGTCCGACCCAGGGGAATGAGCAGTTCTTC. Translation: CASSPTQGNEQFF.